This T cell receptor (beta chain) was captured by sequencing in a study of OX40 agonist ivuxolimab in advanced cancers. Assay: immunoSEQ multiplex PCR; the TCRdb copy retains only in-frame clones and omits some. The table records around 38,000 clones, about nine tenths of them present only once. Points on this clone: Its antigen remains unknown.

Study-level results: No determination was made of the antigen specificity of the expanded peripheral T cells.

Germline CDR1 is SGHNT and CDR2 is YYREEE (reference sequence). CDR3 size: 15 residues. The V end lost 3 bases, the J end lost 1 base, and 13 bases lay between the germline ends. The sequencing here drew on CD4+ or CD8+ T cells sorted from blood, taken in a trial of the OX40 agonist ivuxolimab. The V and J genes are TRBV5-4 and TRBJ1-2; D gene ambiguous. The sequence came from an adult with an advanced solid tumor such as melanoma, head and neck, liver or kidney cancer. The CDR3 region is CASSSPLTDNYGYTF. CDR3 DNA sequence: TGTGCCAGCAGCTCCCCTTTGACGGATAACTATGGCTACACCTTC.